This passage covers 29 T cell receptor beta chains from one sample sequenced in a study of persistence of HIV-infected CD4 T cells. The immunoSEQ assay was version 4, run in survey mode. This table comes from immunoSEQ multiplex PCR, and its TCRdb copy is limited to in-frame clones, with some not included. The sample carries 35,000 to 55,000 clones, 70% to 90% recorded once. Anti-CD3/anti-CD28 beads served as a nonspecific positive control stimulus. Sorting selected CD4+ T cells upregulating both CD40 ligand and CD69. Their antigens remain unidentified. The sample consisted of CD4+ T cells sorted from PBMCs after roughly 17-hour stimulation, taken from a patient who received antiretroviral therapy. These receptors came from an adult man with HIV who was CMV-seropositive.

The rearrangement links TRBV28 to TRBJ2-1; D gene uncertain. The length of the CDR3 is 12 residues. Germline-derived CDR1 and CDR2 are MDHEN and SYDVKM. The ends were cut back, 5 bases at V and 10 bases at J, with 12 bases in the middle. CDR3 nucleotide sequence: TGTGCCAGCAGTCCTCCCCGACACGAGCAGTTCTTC. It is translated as CASSPPRHEQFF. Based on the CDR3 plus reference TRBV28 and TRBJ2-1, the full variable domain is DVKVTQSSRYLVKRTGEKVFLECVQDMDHENMFWYRQDPGLGLRLIYFSYDVKMKEKGDIPEGYSVSREKKERFSLILESASTNQTSMYLCASSPPRHEQFFGPGTRLTVL.

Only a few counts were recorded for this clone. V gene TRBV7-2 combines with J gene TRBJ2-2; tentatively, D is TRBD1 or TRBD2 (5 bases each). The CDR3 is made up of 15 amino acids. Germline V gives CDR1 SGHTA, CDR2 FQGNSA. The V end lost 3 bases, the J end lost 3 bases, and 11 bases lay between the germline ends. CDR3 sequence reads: CASSFKGRDTGELFF. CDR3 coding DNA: TGTGCCAGCAGCTTCAAGGGGCGGGACACCGGGGAGCTGTTTTTT. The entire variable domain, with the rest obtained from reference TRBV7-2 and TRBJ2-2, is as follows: GAGVSQSPSNKVTEKGKDVELRCDPISGHTALYWYRQSLGQGLEFLIYFQGNSAPDKSGLPSDRFSAERTGGSVSTLTIQRTQQEDSAVYLCASSFKGRDTGELFFGEGSRLTVL.

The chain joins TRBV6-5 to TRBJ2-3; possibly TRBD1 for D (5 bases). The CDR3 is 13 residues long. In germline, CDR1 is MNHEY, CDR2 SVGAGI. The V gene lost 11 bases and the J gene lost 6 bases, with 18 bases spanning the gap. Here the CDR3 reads CAARGVSGDTQYF. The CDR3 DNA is TGTGCCGCTAGGGGTGTCTCAGGGGATACGCAGTATTTT.

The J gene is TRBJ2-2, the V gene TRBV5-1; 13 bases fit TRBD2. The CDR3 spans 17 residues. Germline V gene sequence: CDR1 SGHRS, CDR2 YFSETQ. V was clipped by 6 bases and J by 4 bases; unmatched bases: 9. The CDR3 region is CASNYGLAGASTGELFF. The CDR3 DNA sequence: TGCGCCAGCAACTACGGACTAGCGGGGGCCTCCACCGGGGAGCTGTTTTTT.

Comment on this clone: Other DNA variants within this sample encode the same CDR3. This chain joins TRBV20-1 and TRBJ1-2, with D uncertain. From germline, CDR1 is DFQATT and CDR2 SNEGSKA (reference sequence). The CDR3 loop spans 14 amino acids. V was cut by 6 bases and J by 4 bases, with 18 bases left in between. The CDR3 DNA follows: TGCAGTGCCAGTGCCCAAGCAGGCCGCTATGGCTACACCTTC. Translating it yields CSASAQAGRYGYTF.

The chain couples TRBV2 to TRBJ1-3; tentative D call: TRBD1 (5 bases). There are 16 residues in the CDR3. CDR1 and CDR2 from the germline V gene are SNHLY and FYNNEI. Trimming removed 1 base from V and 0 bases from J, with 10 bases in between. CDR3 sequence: CASSEGGYSSGNTIYF. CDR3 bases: TGTGCCAGCAGTGAAGGGGGGTACAGCTCTGGAAACACCATATATTTT. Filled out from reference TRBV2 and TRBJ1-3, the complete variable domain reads EPEVTQTPSHQVTQMGQEVILRCVPISNHLYFYWYRQILGQKVEFLVSFYNNEISEKSEIFDDQFSVERPDGSNFTLKIRSTKLEDSAMYFCASSEGGYSSGNTIYFGEGSWLTVV.

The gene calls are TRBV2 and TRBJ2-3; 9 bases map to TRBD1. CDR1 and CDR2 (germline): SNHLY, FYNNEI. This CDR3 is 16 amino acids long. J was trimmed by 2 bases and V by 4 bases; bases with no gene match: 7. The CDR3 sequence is CASSGRQGEITDTQYF. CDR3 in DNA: TGTGCCAGCAGTGGGCGACAGGGGGAGATCACAGATACGCAGTATTTT.

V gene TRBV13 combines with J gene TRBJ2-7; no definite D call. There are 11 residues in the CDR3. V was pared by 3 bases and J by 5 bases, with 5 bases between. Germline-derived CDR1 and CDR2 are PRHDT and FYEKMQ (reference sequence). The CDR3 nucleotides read TGTGCCAGCAGCTTGACCCACGAGCAGTACTTC. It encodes CASSLTHEQYF.

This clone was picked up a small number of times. The CDR3: CSVGTGQATIREQYF. Written as DNA, the CDR3 is TGCAGCGTTGGGACGGGACAGGCGACGATACGCGAGCAGTACTTC. This chain connects TRBV29-1 to TRBJ2-7, with 8 bases aligning to TRBD1. The CDR3 sequence is 15 residues long. The V segment lost 4 bases and the J segment 6 bases; nucleotides outside the gene matches: 14. In germline, CDR1 is SQVTM, CDR2 ANQGSEA.

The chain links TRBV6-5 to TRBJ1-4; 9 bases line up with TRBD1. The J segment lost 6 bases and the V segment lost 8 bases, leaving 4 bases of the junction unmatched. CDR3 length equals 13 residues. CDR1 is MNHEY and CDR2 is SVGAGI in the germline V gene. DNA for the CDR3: TGTGCCAGCTGCCGGGACAGGGATGAAAAACTGTTTTTT. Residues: CASCRDRDEKLFF.

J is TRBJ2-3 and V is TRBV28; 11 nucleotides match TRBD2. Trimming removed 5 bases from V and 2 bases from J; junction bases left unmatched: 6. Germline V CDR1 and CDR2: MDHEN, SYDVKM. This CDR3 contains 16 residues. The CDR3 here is CASSPQTSGATDTQYF. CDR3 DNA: TGTGCCAGCAGTCCCCAGACTAGCGGGGCCACAGATACGCAGTATTTT.

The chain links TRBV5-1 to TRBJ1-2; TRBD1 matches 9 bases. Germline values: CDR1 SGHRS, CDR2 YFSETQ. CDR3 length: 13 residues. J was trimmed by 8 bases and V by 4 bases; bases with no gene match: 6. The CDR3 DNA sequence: TGCGCCAGCAGCCAAGGGACAGGGAAAGGCTACACCTTC. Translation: CASSQGTGKGYTF.

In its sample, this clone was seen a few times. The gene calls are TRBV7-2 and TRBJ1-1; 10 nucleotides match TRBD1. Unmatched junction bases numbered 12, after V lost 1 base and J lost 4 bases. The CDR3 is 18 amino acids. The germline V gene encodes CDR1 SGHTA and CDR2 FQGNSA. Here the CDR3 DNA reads TGTGCCAGCAGCTTAGTCCAAATAAGGACAGGGGGGAGCACTGAAGCTTTCTTT. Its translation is CASSLVQIRTGGSTEAFF.

CDR3 DNA sequence: TGTGCCAGCAGCTTAAATACCAGGGGGGCCGAAGGCGGGGAGCTGTTTTTT. Its translation is CASSLNTRGAEGGELFF. The rearrangement joins TRBV7-8 to TRBJ2-2; tentatively, D is TRBD1 (7 bases). Per germline, CDR1 SGHVS and CDR2 FQNEAQ. This CDR3 is built from 17 residues. V lost 2 bases and J lost 7, with 20 bases in between.

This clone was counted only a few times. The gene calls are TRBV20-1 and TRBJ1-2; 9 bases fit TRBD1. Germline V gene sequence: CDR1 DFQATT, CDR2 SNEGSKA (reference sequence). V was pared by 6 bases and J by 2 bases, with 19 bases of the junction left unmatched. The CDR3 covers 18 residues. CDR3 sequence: CSASLLFPGQGANYGYTF. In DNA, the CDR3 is TGCAGTGCAAGTTTGCTATTTCCGGGACAGGGAGCCAACTATGGCTACACCTTC.

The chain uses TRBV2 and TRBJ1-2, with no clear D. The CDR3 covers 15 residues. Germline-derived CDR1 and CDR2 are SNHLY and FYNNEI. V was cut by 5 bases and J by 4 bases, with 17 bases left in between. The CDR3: CASSPLTRTGYGYTF. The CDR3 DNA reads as TGTGCCAGCAGTCCCCTAACCCGGACCGGCTATGGCTACACCTTC.

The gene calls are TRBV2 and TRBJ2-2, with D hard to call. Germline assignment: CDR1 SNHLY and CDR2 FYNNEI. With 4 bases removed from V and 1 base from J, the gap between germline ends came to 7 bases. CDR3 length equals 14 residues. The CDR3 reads CASSVRRNTGELFF. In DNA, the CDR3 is TGTGCCAGCAGTGTACGTCGGAACACCGGGGAGCTGTTTTTT.

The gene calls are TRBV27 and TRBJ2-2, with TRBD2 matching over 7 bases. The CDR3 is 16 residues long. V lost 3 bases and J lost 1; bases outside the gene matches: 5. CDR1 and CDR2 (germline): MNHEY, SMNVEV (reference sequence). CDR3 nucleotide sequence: TGTGCCAGCAGTTTGGGGGGGACTTTGAACACCGGGGAGCTGTTTTTT. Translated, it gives CASSLGGTLNTGELFF.

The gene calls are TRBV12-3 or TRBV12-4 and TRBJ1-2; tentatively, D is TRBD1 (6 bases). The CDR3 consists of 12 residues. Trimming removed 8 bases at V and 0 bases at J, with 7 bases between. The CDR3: CASGQTNYGYTF. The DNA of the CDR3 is TGTGCCAGCGGACAGACTAACTATGGCTACACCTTC.

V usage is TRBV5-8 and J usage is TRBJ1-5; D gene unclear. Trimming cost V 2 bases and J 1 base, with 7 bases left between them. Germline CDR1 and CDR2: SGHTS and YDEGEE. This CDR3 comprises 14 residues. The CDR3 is CASSFLGSNQPQHF. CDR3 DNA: TGTGCCAGCAGCTTCCTGGGAAGCAATCAGCCCCAGCATTTT.

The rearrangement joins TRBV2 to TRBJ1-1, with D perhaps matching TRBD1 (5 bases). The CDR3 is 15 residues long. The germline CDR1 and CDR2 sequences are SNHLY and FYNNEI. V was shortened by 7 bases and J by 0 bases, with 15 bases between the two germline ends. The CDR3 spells CASKNSGTLNTEAFF. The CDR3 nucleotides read TGTGCCAGCAAGAATTCAGGGACTCTGAACACTGAAGCTTTCTTT.

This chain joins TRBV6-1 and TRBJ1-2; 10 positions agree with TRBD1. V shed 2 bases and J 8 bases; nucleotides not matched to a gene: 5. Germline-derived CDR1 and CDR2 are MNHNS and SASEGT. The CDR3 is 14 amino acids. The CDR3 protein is CASSELDRGLGYTF. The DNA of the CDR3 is TGTGCCAGCAGTGAACTCGACAGGGGGCTGGGCTACACCTTC.

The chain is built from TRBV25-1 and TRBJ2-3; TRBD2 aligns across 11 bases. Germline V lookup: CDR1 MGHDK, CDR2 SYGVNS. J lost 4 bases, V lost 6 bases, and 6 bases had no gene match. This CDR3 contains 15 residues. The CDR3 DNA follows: TGTGCCAGCAGACTAGCGGGGGTTGAAGCAGATACGCAGTATTTT. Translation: CASRLAGVEADTQYF.

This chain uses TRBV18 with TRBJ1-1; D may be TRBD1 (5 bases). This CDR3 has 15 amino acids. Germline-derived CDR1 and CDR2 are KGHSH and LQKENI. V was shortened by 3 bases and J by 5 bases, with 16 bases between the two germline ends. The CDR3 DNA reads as TGTGCCAGCTCACCGGGGTATGGGGGAGAAACTGAAGCTTTCTTT. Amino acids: CASSPGYGGETEAFF.

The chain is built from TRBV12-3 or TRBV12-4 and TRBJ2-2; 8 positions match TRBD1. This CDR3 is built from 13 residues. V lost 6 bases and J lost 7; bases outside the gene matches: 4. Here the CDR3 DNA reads TGTGCCAGCAGCGTTGGGACAGGCGGGGAGCTGTTTTTT. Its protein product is CASSVGTGGELFF.

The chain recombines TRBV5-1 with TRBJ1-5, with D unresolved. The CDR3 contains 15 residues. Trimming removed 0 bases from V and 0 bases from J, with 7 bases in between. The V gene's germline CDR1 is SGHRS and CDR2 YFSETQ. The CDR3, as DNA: TGCGCCAGCAGCTTGGCCGGAGATAGCAATCAGCCCCAGCATTTT. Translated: CASSLAGDSNQPQHF. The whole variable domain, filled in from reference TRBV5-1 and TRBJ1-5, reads KAGVTQTPRYLIKTRGQQVTLSCSPISGHRSVSWYQQTPGQGLQFLFEYFSETQRNKGNFPGRFSGRQFSNSRSEMNVSTLELGDSALYLCASSLAGDSNQPQHFGDGTRLSIL.

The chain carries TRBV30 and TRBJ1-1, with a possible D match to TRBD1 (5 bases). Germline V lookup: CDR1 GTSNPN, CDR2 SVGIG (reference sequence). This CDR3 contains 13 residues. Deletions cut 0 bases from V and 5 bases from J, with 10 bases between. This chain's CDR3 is CAWSVGRGTEAFF. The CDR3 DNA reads TGTGCCTGGAGTGTGGGGAGGGGTACTGAAGCTTTCTTT.

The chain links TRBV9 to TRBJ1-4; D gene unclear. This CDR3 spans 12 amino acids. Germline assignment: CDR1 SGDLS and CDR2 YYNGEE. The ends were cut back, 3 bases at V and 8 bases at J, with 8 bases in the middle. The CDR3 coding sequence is TGTGCCAGCAGCGGGAGCGGGGAAAAACTGTTTTTT. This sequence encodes CASSGSGEKLFF.

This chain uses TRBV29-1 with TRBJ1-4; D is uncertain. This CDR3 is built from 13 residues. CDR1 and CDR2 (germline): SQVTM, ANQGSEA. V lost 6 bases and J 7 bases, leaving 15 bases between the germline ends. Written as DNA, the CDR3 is TGCAGCGTCCGGGCGCCCGATAGTGAAAAACTGTTTTTT. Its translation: CSVRAPDSEKLFF.